This T cell receptor beta chain came from a study of response to subunit inactivated influenza vaccine. TCRdb redid the calling of the RT-PCR reads with MiXCR, one entry per CDR3 protein. This table holds approximately 570,000 distinct CDR3 sequences, less than 10% found once. The CDR3 consists of 13 residues. J was trimmed by 6 bases and V by 4 bases; bases with no gene match: 4. CDR1 SQVTM and CDR2 ANQGSEA come from the germline V gene. This clonotype was detected only a few times. The V gene is TRBV29-1, the J gene TRBJ2-1, with 9 bases that match TRBD2. The sequenced sample was PBMCs from blood, obtained less than 30 months after vaccination. The sequence was obtained from a man aged 50-75 years who received an inactivated influenza vaccine. The CDR3 spells CSVVAGASNEQFF. DNA of the CDR3: TGCAGCGTTGTAGCGGGAGCGAGCAATGAGCAGTTCTTC.